This TCR beta chain stems from a study of T cell responses to AZD1222 COVID-19 vaccine. General observations from the study: The donors showed a predominance of white British ancestry and of females, with possible underestimation of clonal diversity.

Doses given second, at about 4 or about 12 weeks, were pooled. Sequencing was performed with immunoSEQ multiplex PCR; in TCRdb, only in-frame clones are kept and a portion is missing. The profile covers 77,000 or so clones, with 80% to 95% appearing a single time and 28% taken by the ten largest. Turning to this clone: Its antigen is not identified.

The TCR was taken from an adult who received the AZD1222 COVID-19 vaccine. Here the sequenced sample was peripheral blood, taken 28 days after the second AZD1222 dose.

The chain's CDR3 is CASIPWGGGPNKNEQYF. The DNA for the CDR3 is TGTGCCAGCATCCCCTGGGGGGGAGGGCCTAATAAGAACGAGCAGTACTTC. V usage is TRBV27 and J usage is TRBJ2-7; TRBD2 aligns across 7 bases. Germline V gene sequence: CDR1 MNHEY, CDR2 SMNVEV (reference sequence). The CDR3 length is 17 residues. The J segment lost 5 bases and the V segment lost 7 bases, leaving 20 bases of the junction unmatched.